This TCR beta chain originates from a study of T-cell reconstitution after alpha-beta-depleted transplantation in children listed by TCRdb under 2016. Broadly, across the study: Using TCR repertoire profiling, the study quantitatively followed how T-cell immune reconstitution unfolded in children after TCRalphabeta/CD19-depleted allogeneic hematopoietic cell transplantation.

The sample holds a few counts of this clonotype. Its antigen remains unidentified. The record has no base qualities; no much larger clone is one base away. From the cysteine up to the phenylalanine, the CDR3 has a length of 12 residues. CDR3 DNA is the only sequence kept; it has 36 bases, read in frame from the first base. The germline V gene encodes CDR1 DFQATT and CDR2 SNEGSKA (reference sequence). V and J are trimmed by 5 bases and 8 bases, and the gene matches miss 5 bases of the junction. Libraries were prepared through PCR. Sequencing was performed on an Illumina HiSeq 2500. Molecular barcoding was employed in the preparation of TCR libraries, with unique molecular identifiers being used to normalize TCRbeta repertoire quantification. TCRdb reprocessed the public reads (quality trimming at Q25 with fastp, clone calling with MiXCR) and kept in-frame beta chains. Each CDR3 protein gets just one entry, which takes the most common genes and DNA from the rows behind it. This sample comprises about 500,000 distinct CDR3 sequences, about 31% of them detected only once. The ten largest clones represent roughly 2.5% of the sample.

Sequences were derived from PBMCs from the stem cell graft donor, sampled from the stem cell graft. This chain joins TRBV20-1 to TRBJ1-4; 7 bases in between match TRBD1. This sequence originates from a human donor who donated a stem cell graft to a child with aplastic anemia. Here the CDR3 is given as CSAAGTDEKLFF. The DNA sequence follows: TGCAGTGCTGCCGGGACAGACGAAAAACTGTTTTTT.